The 7 T cell receptor beta chains below come from one sample, sequenced in a study of blood T cell repertoires in COVID-19. Assay used: immunoSEQ multiplex PCR; TCRdb lists only in-frame clones, some missing. The sample carries around 120,000 clones, roughly nine tenths recorded once. Input material: peripheral blood. The receptor source for this set is a man between 70 and 80 years old who had recovered from COVID-19.

V usage is TRBV9 and J usage is TRBJ1-1; D remains unclear. V shed 0 bases and J shed 0 bases, with 3 bases lying between them. The CDR3 extends over 13 amino acids. The germline CDR1 and CDR2 sequences are SGDLS and YYNGEE. Written as DNA, the CDR3 is TGTGCCAGCAGCGTAGCGGTGAACACTGAAGCTTTCTTT. Protein: CASSVAVNTEAFF.

The chain links TRBV5-4 to TRBJ2-1; a possible D gene is TRBD1 (5 bases). Germline CDR1 SGHNT, CDR2 YYREEE (reference sequence). The V end lost 4 bases, the J end lost 2 bases, and 13 bases lay between the germline ends. CDR3 length: 15 residues. The CDR3 sequence: CASSVDSETYNEQFF. The CDR3 DNA reads TGTGCCAGCAGCGTCGACAGCGAGACCTACAATGAGCAGTTCTTC.

The CDR3, as DNA: TGTGCCAGTAGTCCACAGGGAGGGGAGACCCAGTACTTC. Encoded protein: CASSPQGGETQYF. This chain uses TRBV19 with TRBJ2-5, with a possible D match to TRBD2 (7 bases). This CDR3 is built from 13 residues. V dropped 5 bases and J dropped 5 bases, with 12 bases sitting between them. The germline V gene encodes CDR1 LNHDA and CDR2 SQIVND (reference sequence).

The chain couples TRBV5-1 to TRBJ2-5; D remains unclear. This CDR3 is built from 16 residues. Germline lookup yields CDR1 SGHRS and CDR2 YFSETQ. V lost 4 bases and J 4 bases, leaving 20 bases between the germline ends. In DNA form, the CDR3 reads TGCGCCAGCAGCCCCCCTGTTTTGGTCAGAAGAGAGACCCAGTACTTC. The encoded protein is CASSPPVLVRRETQYF.

CDR3 coding DNA: TGCAGTGCTCCCTCCTTCTACGAGCAGTACTTC. It codes for CSAPSFYEQYF. The rearrangement joins TRBV20-1 to TRBJ2-7; unclear D gene. The germline V gene has CDR1 DFQATT and CDR2 SNEGSKA (reference sequence). V was clipped by 5 bases and J by 3 bases, with 8 bases between them. The CDR3 totals 11 residues.

The chain couples TRBV30 to TRBJ1-3; D unresolved. CDR1 GTSNPN and CDR2 SVGIG come from the germline V gene (reference sequence). The CDR3 has 18 residues. The V end lost 0 bases, the J end lost 3 bases, and 21 bases lay between the germline ends. The CDR3 DNA is TGTGCCTGGAGTGTACGACCCGGGGAGCGAACGAGTGGAAACACCATATATTTT. It codes for CAWSVRPGERTSGNTIYF.

The gene calls are TRBV11-2 and TRBJ2-5; no firm D call. The CDR3 has 11 amino acids. The germline CDR1 and CDR2 sequences are SGHAT and FQNNGV. Trimming cost V 3 bases and J 8 bases, with 7 bases left between them. The CDR3 DNA reads as TGTGCCAGCAGCTTTGGGCAAACCCAGTACTTC. Translated, it gives CASSFGQTQYF.